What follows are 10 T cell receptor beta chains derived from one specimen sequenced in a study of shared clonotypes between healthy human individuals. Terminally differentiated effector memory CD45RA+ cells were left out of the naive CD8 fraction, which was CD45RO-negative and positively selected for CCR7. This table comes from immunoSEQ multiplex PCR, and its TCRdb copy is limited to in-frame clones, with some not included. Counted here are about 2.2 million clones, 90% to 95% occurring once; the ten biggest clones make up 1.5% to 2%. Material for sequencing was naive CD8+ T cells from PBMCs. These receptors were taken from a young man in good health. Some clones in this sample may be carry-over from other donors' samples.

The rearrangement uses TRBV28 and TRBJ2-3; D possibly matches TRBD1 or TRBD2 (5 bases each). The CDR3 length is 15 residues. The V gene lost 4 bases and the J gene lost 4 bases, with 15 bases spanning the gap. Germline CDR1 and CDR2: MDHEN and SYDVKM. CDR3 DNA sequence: TGTGCCAGCAGTTATCAGGGAGAAGTCCCAGATACGCAGTATTTT. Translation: CASSYQGEVPDTQYF. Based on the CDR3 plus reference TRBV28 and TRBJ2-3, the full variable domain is DVKVTQSSRYLVKRTGEKVFLECVQDMDHENMFWYRQDPGLGLRLIYFSYDVKMKEKGDIPEGYSVSREKKERFSLILESASTNQTSMYLCASSYQGEVPDTQYFGPGTRLTVL.

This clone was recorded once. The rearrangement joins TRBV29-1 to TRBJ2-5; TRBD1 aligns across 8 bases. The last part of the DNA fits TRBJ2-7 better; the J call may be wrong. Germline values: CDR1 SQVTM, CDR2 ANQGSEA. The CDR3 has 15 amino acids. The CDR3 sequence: CSVVGLTGGSYEQYF. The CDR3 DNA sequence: TGCAGCGTTGTTGGTCTAACAGGGGGCTCCTACGAGCAGTACTTC.

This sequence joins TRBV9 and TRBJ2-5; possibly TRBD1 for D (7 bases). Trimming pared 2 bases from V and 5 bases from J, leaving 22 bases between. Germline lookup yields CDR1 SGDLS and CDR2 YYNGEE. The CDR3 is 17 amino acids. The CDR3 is CASSVGTHRGGLETQYF. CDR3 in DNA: TGTGCCAGCAGCGTGGGGACCCACAGGGGAGGACTCGAGACCCAGTACTTC.

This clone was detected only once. Here the CDR3 DNA reads TGTGCCATCAGTGACCCCACGGGGGGAGAGGATGAAGCTTTCTTT. As protein: CAISDPTGGEDEAFF. V gene TRBV10-3 combines with J gene TRBJ1-1, with D maybe TRBD1 (5 bases). V lost 3 bases, J lost 7 bases, and 18 bases lay in between. The CDR3 runs to 15 residues. Germline V lookup: CDR1 ENHRY, CDR2 SYGVKD.

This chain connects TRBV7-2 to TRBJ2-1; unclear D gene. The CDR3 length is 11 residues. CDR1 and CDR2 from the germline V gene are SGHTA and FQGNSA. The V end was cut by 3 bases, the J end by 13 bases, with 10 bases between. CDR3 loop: CASSFGRPQFF. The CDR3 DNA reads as TGTGCCAGCAGCTTTGGACGACCCCAGTTCTTC.

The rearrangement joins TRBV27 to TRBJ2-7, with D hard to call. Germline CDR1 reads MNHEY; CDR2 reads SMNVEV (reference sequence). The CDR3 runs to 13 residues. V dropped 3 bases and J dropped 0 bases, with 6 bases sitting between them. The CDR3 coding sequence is TGTGCCAGCAGTTTTGACCCCTCCTACGAGCAGTACTTC. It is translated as CASSFDPSYEQYF.

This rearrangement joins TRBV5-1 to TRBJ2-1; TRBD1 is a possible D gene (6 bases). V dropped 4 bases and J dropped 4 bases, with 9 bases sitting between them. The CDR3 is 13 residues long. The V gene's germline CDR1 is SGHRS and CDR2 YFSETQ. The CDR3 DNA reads TGCGCCAGCAGCCCAGGGGAGTACAATGAGCAGTTCTTC. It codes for CASSPGEYNEQFF. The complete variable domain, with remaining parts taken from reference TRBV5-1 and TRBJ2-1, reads KAGVTQTPRYLIKTRGQQVTLSCSPISGHRSVSWYQQTPGQGLQFLFEYFSETQRNKGNFPGRFSGRQFSNSRSEMNVSTLELGDSALYLCASSPGEYNEQFFGPGTRLTVL.

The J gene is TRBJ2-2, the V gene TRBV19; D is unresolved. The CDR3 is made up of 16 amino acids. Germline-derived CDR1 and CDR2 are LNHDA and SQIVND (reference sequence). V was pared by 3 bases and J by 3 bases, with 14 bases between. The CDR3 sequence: CASSIGSLADTGELFF. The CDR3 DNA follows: TGTGCCAGTAGTATCGGGTCTCTCGCGGACACCGGGGAGCTGTTTTTT.

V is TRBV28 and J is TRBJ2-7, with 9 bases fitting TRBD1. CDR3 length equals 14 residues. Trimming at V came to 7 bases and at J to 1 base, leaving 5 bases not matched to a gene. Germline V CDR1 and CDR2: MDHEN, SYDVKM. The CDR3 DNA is TGTGCCAGCATACAGGGGGCGCGGTCCTACGAGCAGTACTTC. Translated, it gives CASIQGARSYEQYF.

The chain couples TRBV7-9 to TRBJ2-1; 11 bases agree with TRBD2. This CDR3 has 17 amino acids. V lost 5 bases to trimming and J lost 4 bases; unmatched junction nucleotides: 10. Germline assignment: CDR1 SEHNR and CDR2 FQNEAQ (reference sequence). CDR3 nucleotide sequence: TGTGCCAGCAGCCTAGGCCCGCGACTAGCGGGGTACAATGAGCAGTTCTTC. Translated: CASSLGPRLAGYNEQFF.